These 30 T cell receptor beta chains came from one sample sequenced in a study of T cell repertoires in cytomegalovirus infection. Using its own MiXCR run on the reads, TCRdb lists one record per CDR3 protein. The sample includes about 830,000 distinct CDR3 sequences, 30% to 35% of them seen just once. These TCRs are of unknown antigen specificity. Sequencing was performed on cultured CD8+ T cells from PBMCs, taken from culture after CMV antigen stimulation. These receptors were collected from a human donor in good health (CMV status not recorded). Some clones in this sample may be carry-over from other donors' samples.

J is TRBJ1-1 and V is TRBV2, with TRBD1 identical over 12 bases. CDR1 and CDR2 from the germline V gene are SNHLY and FYNNEI. The CDR3 extends over 14 amino acids. After removal of 6 bases from V and 11 bases from J, the junction contained 10 bases not matched to a gene. The CDR3, as DNA: TGTGCCAGCAGCTCCGGGACAGGGGGCGCAAGGGCTTTCTTT. Translating it yields CASSSGTGGARAFF.

This clonotype came up many times. The CDR3 spells CASSHPGNSAGNEQFF. The CDR3, as DNA: TGTGCCAGCAGCCACCCTGGGAACTCGGCGGGCAATGAGCAGTTCTTC. V and J are TRBV12-3 or TRBV12-4 and TRBJ2-1; D perhaps matches TRBD2 (5 bases). There are 16 residues in the CDR3. V was clipped by 6 bases and J by 6 bases, with 21 bases between them.

This clonotype was counted a single time. A much larger clone lies a single base off, so this may be a read error. Since no conserved phenylalanine or tryptophan closes the CDR3, a read error is the likely cause. The V and J genes are TRBV7-9 and TRBJ1-1; D possibly corresponds to TRBD1 (5 bases). The CDR3 spans 12 residues. Per the germline V gene, CDR1 is SEHNR and CDR2 is FQNEAQ (reference sequence). With 4 bases removed from V and 6 bases from J, the gap between germline ends came to 9 bases. The DNA for the CDR3 is TGTGCCAGCAGCTCAAGACAGCCTGAAGCTTTCTCT. Its translation is CASSSRQPEAFS.

The V gene is TRBV7-9, the J gene TRBJ1-4; D not resolved. Germline CDR1 and CDR2: SEHNR and FQNEAQ (reference sequence). V was cut by 4 bases and J by 5 bases, with 8 bases left in between. The CDR3 consists of 13 residues. CDR3 sequence reads: CASSSGWNEKLFF. The DNA of the CDR3 is TGTGCCAGCAGCTCGGGATGGAATGAAAAACTGTTTTTT.

This clonotype was picked up a small number of times. The rearrangement joins TRBV6-6 to TRBJ1-2, with 8 nucleotides matching TRBD1. CDR1 MNHNY and CDR2 SVGAGI come from the germline V gene (reference sequence). With 5 bases clipped from V and 0 bases from J, the junction kept 17 bases outside the gene matches. CDR3 length equals 19 residues. This CDR3 is CASSTWGQTGDNPNYGYTF. Written as DNA, the CDR3 is TGTGCCAGCAGTACCTGGGGGCAGACAGGGGATAACCCTAACTATGGCTACACCTTC.

This clonotype was counted at least ten times. The V gene is TRBV7-2, the J gene TRBJ2-3, with D possibly being TRBD1 or TRBD2 (6 bases each). V was shortened by 5 bases and J by 2 bases, with 23 bases between the two germline ends. CDR3 length: 18 residues. Germline V gives CDR1 SGHTA, CDR2 FQGNSA. The CDR3 nucleotides are TGTGCCAGCAGCCTCCTCGGGGGCGCATATGGTTCCACAGATACGCAGTATTTT. Translating it yields CASSLLGGAYGSTDTQYF.

The rearrangement joins TRBV6-6 to TRBJ2-3, with TRBD1 identical over 12 bases. The trim removed 4 bases at V and 2 bases at J, leaving 13 bases unmatched. CDR1 and CDR2 from the germline V gene are MNHNY and SVGAGI (reference sequence). The CDR3 has 19 residues. CDR3 sequence reads: CASSSAGTGGRRTTDTQYF. The CDR3 region has the DNA TGTGCCAGCAGTTCCGCCGGGACAGGGGGCCGAAGGACCACAGATACGCAGTATTTT.

The chain employs TRBV6-8 and TRBJ1-2, with no clear D. Germline loops: CDR1 MNHGY, CDR2 SAAAGT. The CDR3 has 15 residues. The germline V and J ends were trimmed by 0 bases and 3 bases, with 11 bases remaining between them. CDR3 sequence: CASSYSGGFHYGYTF. The CDR3 DNA reads TGTGCCAGCAGTTACTCGGGCGGTTTCCACTATGGCTACACCTTC.

This clonotype was detected only a few times. The gene calls are TRBV7-9 and TRBJ1-4; tentative D call: TRBD1 (6 bases). Germline CDR1 is SEHNR and CDR2 is FQNEAQ (reference sequence). V was pared by 6 bases and J by 5 bases, with 13 bases between. The CDR3 totals 14 residues. The CDR3 DNA follows: TGTGCCAGCAGTTCCGGGACAAGAAATGAAAAACTGTTTTTT. Residues: CASSSGTRNEKLFF.

This clonotype was detected only a few times. This chain joins TRBV4-1 and TRBJ2-2, with D possibly matching TRBD1 (6 bases). Germline values: CDR1 MGHRA, CDR2 YSYEKL. The CDR3 contains 17 residues. Trimming left V 0 bases short and J 1 base short, with 12 bases between. The CDR3, as DNA: TGCGCCAGCAGCCAAGATCGGAGCAGGGGGAACACCGGGGAGCTGTTTTTT. Translating gives CASSQDRSRGNTGELFF.

This clonotype was counted a few times. This rearrangement joins TRBV7-6 to TRBJ2-5; 8 bases are a match to TRBD2. The CDR3 is 14 residues long. Germline V CDR1 and CDR2: SGHVS, FNYEAQ. J was trimmed by 1 base and V by 4 bases; bases with no gene match: 2. The CDR3 reads CASSSGLAQETQYF. The CDR3, as DNA: TGTGCCAGCAGCTCCGGACTAGCCCAAGAGACCCAGTACTTC.

This clonotype appeared a few times. The V gene is TRBV27, the J gene TRBJ1-1; D perhaps matches TRBD1 (5 bases). The V gene lost 8 bases and the J gene lost 1 base, with 11 bases spanning the gap. Germline CDR1 and CDR2: MNHEY and SMNVEV (reference sequence). The CDR3 is 13 amino acids. The DNA of the CDR3 is TGTGCCAGCTGTCACCAGGGGAACACTGAAGCTTTCTTT. Its translation is CASCHQGNTEAFF.

This chain uses TRBV12-3 or TRBV12-4 with TRBJ1-2, with unresolved D. Trimming removed 1 base from V and 0 bases from J, with 12 bases in between. CDR3 length: 16 amino acids. The CDR3 protein is CASSLVHRHANYGYTF. The CDR3 coding sequence is TGTGCCAGCAGTTTAGTACACCGACACGCTAACTATGGCTACACCTTC.

V gene TRBV10-1 combines with J gene TRBJ2-3, with 8 bases that match TRBD2. Germline CDR1 and CDR2: WNHNN and SYGVQD (reference sequence). The CDR3 is made up of 17 amino acids. Unmatched junction bases numbered 13, after V lost 6 bases and J lost 2 bases. The CDR3: CASSGGIAGLITDTQYF. In DNA form, the CDR3 reads TGCGCCAGCAGCGGCGGGATAGCGGGGCTGATCACAGATACGCAGTATTTT.

This clonotype was counted a few times. The V gene is TRBV4-1, the J gene TRBJ2-3; 15 nucleotides agree with TRBD2. The CDR3 length is 16 residues. Germline CDR1 MGHRA, CDR2 YSYEKL. V lost 3 bases to trimming and J lost 9 bases; unmatched junction nucleotides: 7. This CDR3 reads CASSHRTSGGAGTQYF. The CDR3 nucleotides are TGCGCCAGCAGCCACAGGACTAGCGGGGGGGCCGGAACGCAGTATTTT.

V and J are TRBV12-3 or TRBV12-4 and TRBJ2-7; D unclear. This CDR3 is built from 15 residues. The V end lost 1 base, the J end lost 1 base, and 11 bases lay between the germline ends. This CDR3 reads CASSLGATASYEQYV. CDR3 nucleotide sequence: TGTGCCAGCAGTTTAGGGGCGACCGCGTCCTACGAGCAGTACGTC.

This chain connects TRBV5-4 to TRBJ1-1; D ambiguous. Trimming shortened V by 5 bases and J by 6 bases, and 8 bases separated the two germline ends. CDR3 length equals 11 residues. Looked up from germline, CDR1 is SGHNT and CDR2 is YYREEE (reference sequence). The CDR3 coding sequence is TGTGCCAGCAGGGATTCGGCTGAAGCTTTCTTT. Its protein is CASRDSAEAFF. The full variable domain, completed using reference TRBV5-4 and TRBJ1-1, is ETGVTQSPTHLIKTRGQQVTLRCSSQSGHNTVSWYQQALGQGPQFIFQYYREEENGRGNFPPRFSGLQFPNYSSELNVNALELDDSALYLCASRDSAEAFFGQGTRLTVV.

The rearrangement joins TRBV4-1 to TRBJ1-2; 7 bases line up with TRBD1. Looked up from germline, CDR1 is MGHRA and CDR2 is YSYEKL. V dropped 9 bases and J dropped 4; count of bases not matched to a gene: 17. The CDR3 is 16 amino acids. CDR3 sequence: CASNFKMEGARYGYTF. The CDR3 DNA follows: TGCGCCAGTAACTTTAAGATGGAGGGGGCCCGCTATGGCTACACCTTC.

V usage is TRBV3-1 and J usage is TRBJ2-2, with a tentative D call TRBD2 (6 bases). V lost 10 bases and J lost 5, with 26 bases in between. This CDR3 contains 17 residues. Germline V gene lookup returns CDR1 LGHDT and CDR2 YNNKEL (reference sequence). The CDR3 protein is CANSIWGDFRRTGELFF. The CDR3 bases are TGTGCCAACAGTATTTGGGGGGACTTTAGGCGGACCGGGGAGCTGTTTTTT. The variable domain in full, completed from reference TRBV3-1 and TRBJ2-2, reads DTAVSQTPKYLVTQMGNDKSIKCEQNLGHDTMYWYKQDSKKFLKIMFSYNNKELIINETVPNRFSPKSPDKAHLNLHINSLELGDSAVYFCANSIWGDFRRTGELFFGEGSRLTVL.

To note about this clonotype: Since a much larger clone is just one base distant, this may be a read error. This chain uses TRBV7-8 with TRBJ1-5; D ambiguous. V was clipped by 0 bases and J by 5 bases, with 5 bases between them. Germline V gene data show CDR1 as SGHVS and CDR2 as FQNEAQ. The CDR3 is made up of 13 amino acids. The CDR3 nucleotides are TGTGCCAGCAGCTTAGCGAATCATCAGCCCCAGCATTTT. It yields the protein CASSLANHQPQHF. The full variable domain, completed using reference TRBV7-8 and TRBJ1-5, is GAGVSQSPRYKVAKRGQDVALRCDPISGHVSLFWYQQALGQGPEFLTYFQNEAQLDKSGLPSDRFFAERPEGSVSTLKIQRTQQEDSAVYLCASSLANHQPQHFGDGTRLSIL.

This clonotype was seen only a few times. This chain uses TRBV12-3 or TRBV12-4 with TRBJ1-4, with no clear D. This CDR3 has 15 amino acids. The V end lost 3 bases, the J end lost 7 bases, and 15 bases lay between the germline ends. The DNA of the CDR3 is TGTGCCAGCAGTTTTGACGGGATGGGAGGTGAAAAACTGTTTTTT. Protein product: CASSFDGMGGEKLFF.

The chain joins TRBV6-2 or TRBV6-3 to TRBJ1-1, with D perhaps matching TRBD1 (5 bases). This CDR3 contains 16 residues. Germline lookup yields CDR1 MNHEY and CDR2 SVGEGT. The germline V and J ends were trimmed by 3 bases and 1 base, with 15 bases remaining between them. Here the CDR3 DNA reads TGTGCCAGCAGTTATTCGACAGCTCTGGGGAACACTGAAGCTTTCTTT. It translates to CASSYSTALGNTEAFF.

The rearrangement uses TRBV20-1 and TRBJ2-5; 11 bases agree with TRBD1. V was clipped by 1 base and J by 4 bases; unmatched bases: 8. CDR1 DFQATT and CDR2 SNEGSKA come from the germline V gene (reference sequence). The CDR3 consists of 16 residues. Written as DNA, the CDR3 is TGCAGTGCTAGAGGGGCTCCCGGGACAGGGGGAGAGACCCAGTACTTC. Amino acids: CSARGAPGTGGETQYF.

CDR3 in amino acids: CASSLRAVLEPQHF. CDR3 DNA sequence: TGTGCCAGCAGCTTACGCGCGGTGTTGGAGCCCCAGCATTTT. The V and J genes are TRBV7-8 and TRBJ1-5, with D unclear. The CDR3 is made up of 14 amino acids. Germline CDR1 and CDR2: SGHVS and FQNEAQ. Trimming removed 2 bases from V and 8 bases from J, with 13 bases in between.

This clonotype was seen more than once but under ten times. The rearrangement joins TRBV27 to TRBJ1-6; D not certain. Germline-derived CDR1 and CDR2 are MNHEY and SMNVEV (reference sequence). V gave up 8 bases and J gave up 0 bases, with 8 bases separating them. This CDR3 region has 14 residues. CDR3 region: CASGLLSYNSPLHF. The CDR3 nucleotides read TGTGCCAGCGGACTCCTCTCCTATAATTCACCCCTCCACTTT.

In nucleotides, the CDR3 is TGTGCCAGCAACAAAAGGACTAGCAATCAGCCCCAGCATTTT. Translating gives CASNKRTSNQPQHF. The chain employs TRBV6-1 and TRBJ1-5; no firm D call. Germline values: CDR1 MNHNS, CDR2 SASEGT. The V end was cut by 7 bases, the J end by 0 bases, with 10 bases between. This CDR3 comprises 14 residues.

This clonotype was recorded a few times. The rearrangement uses TRBV7-8 and TRBJ1-5; 9 bases map to TRBD1. The length of the CDR3 is 19 residues. V trimming: 5 bases; J trimming: 6 bases; junction bases outside the gene matches: 20. Looked up from germline, CDR1 is SGHVS and CDR2 is FQNEAQ. In nucleotides, the CDR3 is TGTGCCAGCAGCCCAAAATCGACAGGGGGAATTCGGCAGCGTCAGCCCCAGCATTTT. It encodes CASSPKSTGGIRQRQPQHF.

This clonotype showed up just a few times. The V gene is TRBV7-8, the J gene TRBJ2-3, with 7 bases matching TRBD2. Germline CDR1 is SGHVS and CDR2 is FQNEAQ. The V and J ends lost 5 bases and 2 bases, in that order; junction bases with no gene match: 10. The CDR3 sequence is 16 residues long. CDR3 DNA sequence: TGTGCCAGCAGCAACCGACAGCGGGGAGACACAGATACGCAGTATTTT. Encoded protein: CASSNRQRGDTDTQYF.

The J gene is TRBJ2-1, the V gene TRBV10-3; the match to TRBD2 covers 8 bases. The CDR3 totals 15 residues. V lost 7 bases, J lost 4 bases, and 9 bases stayed unmatched. Germline lookup yields CDR1 ENHRY and CDR2 SYGVKD. The CDR3 loop is CAINSLAGLYNEQFF. Here the CDR3 DNA reads TGTGCCATCAATAGTTTAGCGGGGCTGTACAATGAGCAGTTCTTC.

The genes are TRBV10-2 and TRBJ2-7, with D tentatively TRBD2 (6 bases). The CDR3 spans 15 residues. The V gene lost 0 bases and the J gene lost 2 bases, with 11 bases spanning the gap. Germline loops: CDR1 WSHSY, CDR2 SAAADI. CDR3 residues: CASSESGTSTYEQYF. The CDR3 coding sequence is TGCGCCAGCAGTGAGTCTGGGACTTCCACCTACGAGCAGTACTTC.